The 12 T cell receptor beta chains below all came from one sample that was sequenced in a study of lymphopenia after photon versus proton radiotherapy. The data were produced by immunoSEQ multiplex PCR, yet TCRdb's version contains in-frame clones alone and is incomplete. Counted here are about 24,000 clones, approximately 84% occurring once; the ten biggest clones make up over 20%. The input for sequencing was peripheral blood, taken from a patient treated with photon-based radiotherapy. Receptors were obtained from a man aged 40-49 years with gastric cancer.

The genes are TRBV28 and TRBJ1-6; D is perhaps TRBD1 (5 bases). Germline V gene data show CDR1 as MDHEN and CDR2 as SYDVKM. CDR3 length: 12 residues. Trimming pared 6 bases from V and 10 bases from J, leaving 10 bases between. The chain's CDR3 is CASSRQSSPLHF. The CDR3 DNA reads as TGTGCCAGCAGCAGACAGTCCTCACCCCTCCACTTT.

A single count supports this clone. This chain joins TRBV10-3 and TRBJ2-5; 7 positions match TRBD1. Per the germline V gene, CDR1 is ENHRY and CDR2 is SYGVKD. Unmatched junction bases numbered 10, after V lost 4 bases and J lost 2 bases. There are 16 residues in the CDR3. This CDR3 is CAISGQRDRRQETQYF. In DNA, the CDR3 is TGTGCCATCAGTGGCCAGAGGGACAGACGACAAGAGACCCAGTACTTC.

The rearrangement uses TRBV18 and TRBJ2-5; the D is unclear. This CDR3 spans 12 amino acids. Per the germline V gene, CDR1 is KGHSH and CDR2 is LQKENI. The V and J ends lost 3 bases and 9 bases respectively, with 11 bases between them. CDR3 DNA: TGTGCCAGCTCACCTGAGAACGTTTCCCAGTACTTC. It yields the protein CASSPENVSQYF.

The V call is TRBV30, the J call TRBJ1-1; the match to TRBD1 covers 7 bases. CDR3 size: 12 residues. CDR1 is GTSNPN and CDR2 is SVGIG in the germline V gene (reference sequence). V dropped 4 bases and J dropped 11; count of bases not matched to a gene: 10. The CDR3 DNA is TGTGCCTGGAAGAGGGGGCTGGGTGAGGCTTTCTTT. This translates into CAWKRGLGEAFF.

The rearrangement uses TRBV6-1 and TRBJ1-4; TRBD1 aligns across 8 bases. The CDR3 has 13 residues. Unmatched junction bases numbered 10, after V lost 7 bases and J lost 12 bases. CDR1 is MNHNS and CDR2 is SASEGT in the germline V gene. DNA for the CDR3: TGTGCCAGCACTGCGGCAGGGGGCGCGGAACTGTTTTTT. Protein: CASTAAGGAELFF.

The CDR3 DNA follows: TGTGCCAGCAGCTTAGGGGTTGGTGGGAACATTCAGTACTTC. Protein product: CASSLGVGGNIQYF. The rearrangement joins TRBV7-9 to TRBJ2-4; D remains unclear. The CDR3 is made up of 14 amino acids. The germline V and J ends were trimmed by 1 base and 7 bases, with 11 bases remaining between them. Germline values: CDR1 SEHNR, CDR2 FQNEAQ (reference sequence).

The rearrangement uses TRBV1 and TRBJ2-3; the table's D call, TRBD2, has no DNA check behind it. TRBV1 is designated a pseudogene. CDR3 length: 19 amino acids. The CDR3 region has the DNA TGCACCAGCAGCCAATCCCCCGGGACTAGCGGGCGGGGCACAGATACGCAGTATTTT. As protein: CTSSQSPGTSGRGTDTQYF.

The chain carries TRBV6-1 and TRBJ2-7, with D possibly called TRBD1 or TRBD2 (5 bases each). The length of the CDR3 is 14 residues. V lost 1 base and J lost 4, with 11 bases in between. From germline, CDR1 is MNHNS and CDR2 SASEGT. For the CDR3, the DNA is TGTGCCAGCAGTGAAGACTACAGGAGGTACGAGCAGTACTTC. The encoded protein is CASSEDYRRYEQYF.

The sample holds one count of this clone. V gene TRBV12-2 combines with J gene TRBJ1-2; TRBD1 is the table's D call and was not checked against the DNA. TRBV12-2 is annotated as a pseudogene. CDR3 length: 15 amino acids. CDR3 coding DNA: TGTGCAAGTCGCTTAGTCAGGGGGATGGACTATGGCTACACCTTC. Translation: CASRLVRGMDYGYTF.

The genes are TRBV7-9 and TRBJ1-1, with 8 bases fitting TRBD1. This CDR3 region has 15 residues. Germline assignment: CDR1 SEHNR and CDR2 FQNEAQ (reference sequence). V dropped 7 bases and J dropped 1; count of bases not matched to a gene: 8. The CDR3 loop is CASTLTGDRNTEAFF. Written as DNA, the CDR3 is TGTGCCAGCACCTTGACAGGGGATCGGAACACTGAAGCTTTCTTT.

The rearrangement links TRBV13 to TRBJ1-1; no definite D call. This CDR3 contains 11 residues. In germline, CDR1 is PRHDT, CDR2 FYEKMQ (reference sequence). V was cut by 3 bases and J by 7 bases, with 6 bases left in between. This chain's CDR3 is CASSFVNEAFF. The CDR3 nucleotides read TGTGCCAGCAGCTTCGTGAATGAAGCTTTCTTT.

The rearrangement links TRBV19 to TRBJ2-2, with D perhaps TRBD2 (7 bases). There are 17 residues in the CDR3. Germline CDR1 and CDR2: LNHDA and SQIVND (reference sequence). The V gene lost 0 bases and the J gene lost 6 bases, with 17 bases spanning the gap. DNA for the CDR3: TGTGCCAGTAGTATAGAGGCCGGAGGGGGGGTACCCGGGGAGCTGTTTTTT. It translates to CASSIEAGGGVPGELFF. The variable domain in full, completed from reference TRBV19 and TRBJ2-2, reads DGGITQSPKYLFRKEGQNVTLSCEQNLNHDAMYWYRQDPGQGLRLIYYSQIVNDFQKGDIAEGYSVSREKKESFPLTVTSAQKNPTAFYLCASSIEAGGGVPGELFFGEGSRLTVL.